This TCR beta chain came from a study of CD4 and CD8 cells across lung adenocarcinoma regions (dated by TCRdb to about 2018). General notes on the study: The study examined intratumor heterogeneity of the T cell receptor repertoire by comparing tumor centers with tumor margins.

The library was prepared using PCR. TCRdb shows the sequencer as HiSeq X Ten. TCRdb applied fastp at Q25 and MiXCR to the public reads, then kept only in-frame beta chains. A single entry per CDR3 protein holds the most common genes and DNA from its merged rows. Present in this sample are approximately 20,000 distinct CDR3 sequences, roughly 50% of which were seen just once. The ten most abundant clones make up roughly a fifth of the sample. Donors were patients with localized lung adenocarcinoma, a subtype of non-small cell lung cancer. These samples came from the margins of localized lung adenocarcinomas. For TCR repertoire analysis, CD4+ T cells from tumor tissue were profiled separately from CD8+ T cells. From the cysteine through the phenylalanine, the CDR3 covers 15 amino acids. Only the CDR3 portion is preserved as DNA: 45 bases, with reading frame beginning at the first base. Per the germline V gene (reference sequence), LGHDT is the CDR1 and YNNKEL is the CDR2.

Points on this clonotype: Its specific antigen is unknown. One base away there is no much larger clone; base qualities are not given.

The sample comprised CD4+ T cells from the margin of a lung tumor. What this sample's cell subset or site label stands for: tumor margin region. This chain is built from TRBV3-1 and TRBJ2-1; tentative D gene TRBD1, with 5 bases matching. The end of the DNA aligns better with TRBJ2-7, so the J call may be wrong. The receptor was isolated from a male donor with lung adenocarcinoma. The CD4 and CD8 labels of this study may be unreliable. The DNA sequence is as follows: TGTGCCAGCTCACTGACAGCCTCCTCCTCCTACGAGCAGTACTTC. This sequence encodes CASSLTASSSYEQYF.